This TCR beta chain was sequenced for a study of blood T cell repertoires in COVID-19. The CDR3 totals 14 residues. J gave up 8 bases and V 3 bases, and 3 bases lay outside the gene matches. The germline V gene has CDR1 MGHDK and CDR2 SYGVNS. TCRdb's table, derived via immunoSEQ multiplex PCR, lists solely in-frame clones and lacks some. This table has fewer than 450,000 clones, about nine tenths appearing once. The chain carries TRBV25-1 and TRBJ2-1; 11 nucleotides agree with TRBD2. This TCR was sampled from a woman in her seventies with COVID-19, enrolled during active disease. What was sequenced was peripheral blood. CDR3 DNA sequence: TGTGCCAGCAGTGAGGTACTAGCGGGGGATGAGCAGTTCTTC. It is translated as CASSEVLAGDEQFF.